The following is a TCR beta chain sequence with its context. Its antigen has not been determined. One base away there is no much larger clone; base qualities are not given. This sample is drawn from a study of cytomegalovirus exposure and HLA in healthy donors (dated by TCRdb to 2016 to 2017). Study-level background: According to an earlier analysis of 587 of the donors, about 170 million T cells yielded 90 million to 140 million unique TCR beta sequences and about 300 Gb of sequence data. An early release covering roughly 600 HLA-typed donors comprised approximately 290 gigabases of sequencing data and tens of millions of unique TCR sequences. Of the 300 to 500 genotyped donors, more than 75% were placed in the genetic ancestry cluster associated with self-reported Caucasian donors. The study aimed to test whether cataloging public T cell receptors could reveal signatures of past pathogen exposure. The study used immunosequencing to profile the T cell repertoires of approximately 650 subjects and linked those repertoires to cytomegalovirus serostatus. In addition to the first cohort of 666 subjects, a separate validation cohort of 120 different subjects was used. To predict cytomegalovirus infection status, the study brought together high-throughput TCR immunosequencing, statistical association of individual TCRs with disease status, and machine learning. To study patterns of TCR occurrence, a later analysis re-analyzed previously published TCR beta repertoires from several hundred donors and added high-resolution HLA genotyping. Rather than using new phenotypic data, the later analysis identified candidate immune exposures from TCR beta sequences and from how often those sequences occurred across donors. An earlier analysis of about 600 of the donors used high-throughput TCR beta sequencing to judge whether each TCR beta V gene segment behaved as functional or pseudogenic. Donor age, sex, ethnicity and CMV serostatus were compiled together with the repertoire data. Genome-wide SNP genotypes for about 60% of the 666 donors were used in a later genetic analysis, which treated that subset as a discovery cohort. All discovery cohort repertoires had been generated on a single sequencing platform. Both class I and class II loci were covered by HLA typing, at four-digit resolution. Typing coverage varied by locus: roughly 629-640 donors for A, B, C, DRB1 and DQB1; 500 to 550 for DQA1; about 600 for DPA1; some 470 for DPB1. Because of strong linkage in the cohort, roughly five DR-DQ haplotypes were treated as single units for association and clustering. Among roughly 370 genotyped donors of the cohort, an average of roughly 240,000 unique TCR beta nucleotide sequences were sequenced per donor, roughly a sixth of them non-productive. What the research found in general, with its limitations: A further reported finding was that TCR beta sequences accurately predicted the HLA-A and HLA-B alleles for most subjects in the first cohort. Because HLA typing was unavailable for some donors at each locus, only the typed subset was used in association tests. The study listed 164 TCR beta chains as associated with cytomegalovirus. Across donors, most TCR sequences were observed very rarely, whereas some public TCRs were present in many individuals. CMV serostatus was the only immune exposure information available for the cohort. Only TCR beta chains were sequenced in this cohort, and the absence of alpha or paired-chain data limited detectable features. A later analysis associated about 17,000 TCR beta sequences with specific HLA alleles at a false discovery rate of 0.05. When HLA alleles, especially DR and DQ, strongly co-occurred, attributing TCR associations to individual alleles was difficult. According to a later analysis, TCR association rates differed among HLA loci, with DRB1 alleles showing the most associated TCRs and HLA-C alleles showing the fewest. Some IMGT-functional V segments, including TRBV6-2 and TRBV6-3, could not be distinguished by the 87-base-pair reads and were therefore excluded. In a later analysis, HLA-associated TCR beta chains were found to be more clonally expanded and to have lower generation probabilities than equally common non-associated chains. V-gene and J-gene trimming of TCR beta chains was associated with a missense DCLRE1C variant in a later genetic analysis, and the association was replicated in an independent cohort. Sequencing depth was assumed to be roughly uniform across donors in the presence/absence analyses, though that assumption may not hold. A later analysis found that most CMV-associated TCR beta chains appeared HLA-restricted, with HLA associations seemingly driven largely by CMV exposure. Approximately 16 rarely observed V segments, including chromosome 9 orphons, were excluded from the earlier analysis of approximately 600 of the donors because counts were too low. In vitro tests confirmed that a few of the cytomegalovirus-associated TCR beta chains recognize cytomegalovirus antigens. Linkage disequilibrium might explain the correlated functional status among segregating V segments, but an unknown experimental factor could not be excluded. The classifier was reported to diagnose cytomegalovirus status with high specificity and sensitivity in both the original cohort and the validation cohort. Several of the top co-occurrence clusters appeared to be linked to parvovirus B19, influenza, CMV and Epstein-Barr virus, according to a later analysis. The sequencing pipeline was judged likely to have produced a cluster of highly shared sequence variants as a technical artifact. According to a later genetic analysis, donors in an Asian-associated ancestry cluster had fewer N-insertions in productive TCRs than the roughly 700-donor mean. It was suggested by the authors that the approach could potentially be generalized to other disease states and immunological phenotypes. In an earlier analysis of fewer than 750 of the donors, most TCR beta V segments were observed in productive rearrangements about 87% or about 30% of the time, broadly matching IMGT annotations.

The library relied on the immunoSEQ multiplex PCR assay. A mixture of 60 forward primers for TCR Vbeta segments and 13 reverse primers for TCR Jbeta segments was used in the multiplex PCR. The CDR3 region of rearranged TCR beta genes was amplified from genomic DNA with a multiplex PCR assay. On the Illumina HiSeq System, the amplified TCR beta libraries were sequenced as 87-base-pair reads. Under the source paper's analysis protocol: In a later analysis, tens of millions of unique TCR beta chains were counted across the roughly 700 repertoires, and roughly 11 million of these chains were shared by at least two donors. To remove PCR and sequencing errors, raw reads were error-corrected and collapsed into unique sequences using a nearest-neighbor algorithm that merged closely related sequences. V, D and J gene segments were assigned by aligning CDR3 sequences to IMGT reference sequences. For a sequence to be retained, at least a six-nucleotide match to both a V gene segment and a J gene segment was required. A rearrangement counted as productive if the CDR3 had no stop codons and remained in frame with V and J, and every other rearrangement counted as non-productive. Following IMGT convention, CDR3 was defined as the stretch from the second conserved V-encoded cysteine up to the conserved J-encoded phenylalanine. Sequences without an unambiguous match to a single V gene segment were excluded from the earlier analysis of approximately 600 of the donors. An earlier analysis of just under 600 of the donors called V segments functional above 56.7% productive rearrangements and segregating when the between-donor standard deviation exceeded 5%. To diagnose cytomegalovirus status from the catalog of TCR beta chain sequences, a statistical classification framework was built. In a later analysis, TCR nucleotide sequences were compared against IMGT/GENE-DB human TR gene sequences so that V and J genes could be assigned. A later analysis assigned CDR3 sequences and most-parsimonious VDJ recombination scenarios with the TCRdist pipeline. In a later analysis, each TCR beta chain was defined by its CDR3 amino acid sequence together with its V-gene family, and reads lacking a unique V-gene family were excluded. A later analysis removed roughly 590 highly shared, low-generation-probability nucleotide sequences to deal with suspected cross-contamination and a sequencing artifact. A later analysis calculated a clonal expansion index for each public chain from normalized within-repertoire ranks of inferred template counts. In a later analysis, generation probabilities were computed using a VDJ recombination model fitted to out-of-frame rearrangements, and the results were checked against IGoR. A later analysis scored TCR-TCR, TCR-HLA and TCR-CMV co-occurrence with hypergeometric tests, applying a repertoire-size bias correction to TCR pairs. False discovery rates were estimated in a later analysis by permuting HLA or CMV assignments 20 times. In a later analysis, co-occurring TCRs were grouped with DBSCAN, and TCRdist sequence similarity was added when clustering was performed within HLA-allele-positive subsets. For co-occurrence clustering, repertoires with fewer than 30,000 or more than 120,000 public chains were excluded, along with five repertoires with anomalous nucleotide sharing. Imported from immuneACCESS, the table was reduced by TCRdb to in-frame sequences with V and J called. These copies leave out some clones; in studies compared against another copy, an unresolved V gene accounts for under half, and the cause of the remainder is not known. Clonal size and the V and J genes are those of that table, whereas D and trimming came from the DNA. The sample contains approximately 160,000 clones, approximately 77% of them found a single time. The ten largest make up roughly 7% of the sample.

CDR1 and CDR2 were assigned from the germline V gene (reference sequence) as SEHNR and FQNEAQ. From the cysteine through the phenylalanine, the CDR3 covers 14 amino acids. The kept DNA is CDR3 alone, 42 bases in frame from the first base. In total, more than 500 healthy bone marrow donors made up the cohort. At the time of sampling, every cohort member was nominally healthy, though immune exposures that went unrecorded were likely present. The donor was CMV seropositive and was included in the group of 300 or so seropositive cohort members. A peripheral blood sample was collected from each donor, and TCR beta sequencing was performed on peripheral blood mononuclear cells. The Qiagen DNeasy Blood Extraction Kit was used to extract genomic DNA from the blood cell samples.

The sample consisted of PBMCs. Recombination linked TRBV7-9 to TRBJ2-5; TRBD1 is possibly the D segment (5 matching bases). The J call may be incorrect, as the DNA end agrees better with TRBJ2-7. The source of this sequence is a male donor in good health and CMV-seropositive. The nucleotides are TGTGCCAGCAGCTTAGGACAGTGGCCCTACGAGCAGTACTTC. It is translated as CASSLGQWPYEQYF.